The following is a TCR beta chain sequence with its context. Its antigen is still unknown. No qualities accompany the bases; no much larger clone lies one base away. These data belong to a study of shared clonotypes between healthy human individuals (dated by TCRdb to 2018 to 2021). Background for the entire study: The cohort comprised a couple of women and a few men aged 18 to 49 years. Per donor, leukapheresis produced somewhere between about 0.94 and 9 billion PBMCs. Per donor, three plates each were used for CD4 naive and CD4 memory, two for CD8 naive, and one for CD8 memory. Blood TCR repertoires of several healthy adults were deeply sequenced to estimate repertoire size and the extent of clonotype sharing between individuals. Different laboratories and diverse techniques were used to prepare libraries and sequence TCR repertoires, to increase sequencing depth and limit assay-specific biases.

Results the study describes overall, beyond this receptor: Sampling was limited to blood, and TCR repertoires in tissue likely differ from TCR repertoires in blood. Incomplete sequencing was indicated by rarefaction of sorted-subset datasets, despite the large sequencing depth. Higher generation probabilities were observed for clonotypes shared by all four sorted-subset donors than for non-shared clonotypes. When a handful of donors were compared, the shared fraction of clonotypes was around 4.6% for naive CD4, over 3% for naive CD8, 2% to 2.5% for memory CD4, and roughly 0.43% for memory CD8. Pairwise subsampling led to the expectation that sequencing depth would affect the degree of clonotype sharing among donors. Because the study included only a small number of donors, the genetic and exposure-history diversity represented was limited. Estimated clonotype richness was generally larger for naive than for memory subsets.

Inclusive of the bounding cysteine and phenylalanine, the CDR3 is 15 residues long. Only the CDR3 portion is preserved as DNA: 45 bases, with reading frame beginning at the first base. V is reduced by 0 bases and J by 4 bases, leaving a spacing of 10 bases between them. According to the germline V gene, CDR1 reads SGHRS and CDR2 reads YFSETQ. Healthy HIV-negative adults with no recently reported acute infections or vaccinations were included as donors. All donors were Caucasian adults living in Nashville, Tennessee, USA. Magnetic negative selection was used to enrich CD4+ T cells, after which naive cells were positively selected on CD45RA and the negative fraction became the memory subset. Blood was obtained by leukapheresis, after which PBMCs were separated by Ficoll-Histopaque density gradient centrifugation and cryopreserved in liquid nitrogen vapor phase. Analytical flow cytometry was used to check the purity and quantity of every magnetically sorted T cell population. Genomic DNA was isolated from each sorted fraction and quantified by UV absorbance on a Nanodrop 2000c.

TCR CDR3 regions were amplified from genomic DNA by multiplex PCR using the deep immunoSEQ assay. Genomic DNA extracted from each cell subset was distributed evenly over all wells of several immunoSEQ 96-well plates, and each plate served as one replicate. For sorted subsets, each replicate PCR was loaded with 200 ng genomic DNA, equivalent to approximately 33,000 T cell genomes. Purified libraries were measured with a Qubit 3.0 fluorometer, size-checked on a Bioanalyzer 2100, and measured again with the KAPA Library Quantification kit. A separate single-read 150-cycle Illumina NextSeq 550 flow cell was used to sequence each immunoSEQ 96-well plate. As for the authors' bioinformatics: Because the immunoSEQ output held only junctional sequences and lacked quality scores, the filtering could not match the filtering applied to full-length reads. To assign V/J genes and CDR3, sequences were annotated using PyIR, a Python wrapper for IgBLAST v1.9, with IMGT germline references. Reads with weak V/J assignments (E-value above 1e-6), missing CDR3, stop codons, out-of-frame junctions, or ambiguous translated residues were removed. V3J clonotypes were defined as sequences sharing an identical inferred V gene, J gene, and CDR3 amino acid sequence. The percentage overlap between two repertoires was calculated by dividing the number of shared unique clonotypes by the size of the smaller repertoire. Three approaches were used to assess repertoire richness: RTK rarefaction, the Chao1 estimator, and Recon v2.1 estimates of unobserved clonotypes. For all TCRbeta clonotypes obtained by the gDNA method from a few donors, generation probabilities were computed with OLGA. TCRdb re-hosts the immuneACCESS table, in-frame sequences only. Its copies lack some clones; in the studies checked, an unresolved V gene accounts for under half of them, and the cause for the rest is not known. Clone size and the V and J calls come from that table; the DNA yielded D and trimming. This sample gives 2 million to 2.5 million clones in total; around 95% of them show up just once. The ten top clones hold 0.1% to 0.15% of the sample.

Sequencing was performed on naive CD4+ T cells sorted from blood. The cell subset or site tag for this specimen amounts to: CD45RA+ positively selected. The clonotype originates from a man aged 18 to 30 in good health. The rearrangement joined TRBV5-1 to TRBJ2-2, with no confidently assigned D gene. The CDR3 reads as follows: CASSLAGTPTGELFF. The nucleotide sequence reads TGCGCCAGCAGCTTGGCCGGCACCCCCACCGGGGAGCTGTTTTTT. With all but the CDR3 taken from the reference TRBV5-1 and TRBJ2-2 genes, the full variable domain is: KAGVTQTPRYLIKTRGQQVTLSCSPISGHRSVSWYQQTPGQGLQFLFEYFSETQRNKGNFPGRFSGRQFSNSRSEMNVSTLELGDSALYLCASSLAGTPTGELFFGEGSRLTVL.